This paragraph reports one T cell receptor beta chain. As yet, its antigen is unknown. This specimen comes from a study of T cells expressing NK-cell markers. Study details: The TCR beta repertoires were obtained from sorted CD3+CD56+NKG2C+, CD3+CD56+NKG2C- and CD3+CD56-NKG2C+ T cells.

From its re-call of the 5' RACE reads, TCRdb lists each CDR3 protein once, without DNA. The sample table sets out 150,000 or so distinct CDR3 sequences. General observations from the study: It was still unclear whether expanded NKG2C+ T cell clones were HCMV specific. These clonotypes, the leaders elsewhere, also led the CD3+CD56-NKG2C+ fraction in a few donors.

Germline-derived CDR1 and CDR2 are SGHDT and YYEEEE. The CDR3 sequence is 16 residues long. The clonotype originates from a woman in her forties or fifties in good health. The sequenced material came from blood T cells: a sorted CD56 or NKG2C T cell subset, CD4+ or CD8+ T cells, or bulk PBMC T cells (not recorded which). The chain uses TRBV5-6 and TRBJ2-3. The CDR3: CASSLGSIWGTDTQYF. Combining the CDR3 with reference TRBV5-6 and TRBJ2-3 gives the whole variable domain DAGVTQSPTHLIKTRGQQVTLRCSPKSGHDTVSWYQQALGQGPQFIFQYYEEEERQRGNFPDRFSGHQFPNYSSELNVNALLLGDSALYLCASSLGSIWGTDTQYFGPGTRLTVL.